Here is one TCR beta chain with its context. Its antigen is still unknown. Per germline, CDR1 SGHNT and CDR2 YENEEA. The CDR3 covers 16 residues. Unmatched junction bases numbered 5, after V lost 1 base and J lost 3 bases. This entry comes from a study of cytomegalovirus exposure and HLA in healthy donors. General observations from the study: Later analysis indicated greater clonal expansion among HLA-associated TCR beta chains than among equally common other chains. Earlier results showed most TCR beta V segments being productive about 90% or about 30% of the time. Later analysis showed TCR association rates varying by HLA locus, highest for DRB1 and lowest for HLA-C. There were about 160 TCR beta chains listed as cytomegalovirus-associated.

PCR employed 60 Vbeta and 13 Jbeta primers. TCRdb keeps only in-frame clones here, not all; method: immunoSEQ multiplex PCR. This table lists 80,000 to 100,000 clones. The gene calls are TRBV11-3 and TRBJ2-1; 8 nucleotides match TRBD1. The specimen was PBMCs. The clonotype originates from a man aged 45 to 65 in good health and CMV-seronegative. CDR3 DNA sequence: TGTGCCAGCAGCTTAGGAGGGGACAGGAACTACAATGAGCAGTTCTTC. Its protein product is CASSLGGDRNYNEQFF.